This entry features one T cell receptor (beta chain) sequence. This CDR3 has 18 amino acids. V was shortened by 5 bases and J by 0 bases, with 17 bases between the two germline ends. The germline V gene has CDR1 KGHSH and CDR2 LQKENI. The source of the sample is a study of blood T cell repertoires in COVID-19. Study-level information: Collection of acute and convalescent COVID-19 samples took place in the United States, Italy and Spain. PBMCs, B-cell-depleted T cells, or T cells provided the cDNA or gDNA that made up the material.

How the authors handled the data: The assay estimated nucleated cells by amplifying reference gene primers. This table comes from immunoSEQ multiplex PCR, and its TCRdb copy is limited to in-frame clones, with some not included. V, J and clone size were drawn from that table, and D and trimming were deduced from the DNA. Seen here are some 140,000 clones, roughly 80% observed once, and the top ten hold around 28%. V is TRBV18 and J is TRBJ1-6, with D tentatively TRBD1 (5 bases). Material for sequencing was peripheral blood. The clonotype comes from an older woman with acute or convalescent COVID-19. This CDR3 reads CASSNPTGASSYNSPLHF. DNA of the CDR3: TGTGCCAGCTCAAATCCTACAGGTGCCAGCTCCTATAATTCACCCCTCCACTTT.